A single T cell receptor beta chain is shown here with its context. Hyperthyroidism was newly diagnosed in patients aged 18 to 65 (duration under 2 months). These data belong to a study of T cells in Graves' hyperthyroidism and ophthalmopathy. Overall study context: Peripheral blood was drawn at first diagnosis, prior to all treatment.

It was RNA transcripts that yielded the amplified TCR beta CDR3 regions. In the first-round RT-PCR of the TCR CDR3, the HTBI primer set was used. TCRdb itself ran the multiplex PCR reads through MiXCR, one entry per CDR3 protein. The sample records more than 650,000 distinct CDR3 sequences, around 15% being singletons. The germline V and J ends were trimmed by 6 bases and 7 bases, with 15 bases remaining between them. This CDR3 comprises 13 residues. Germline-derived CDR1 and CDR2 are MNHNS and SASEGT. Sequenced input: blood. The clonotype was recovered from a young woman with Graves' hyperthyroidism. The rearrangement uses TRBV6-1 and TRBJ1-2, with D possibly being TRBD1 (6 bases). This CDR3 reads CASRNREFGGYTF. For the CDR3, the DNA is TGTGCCAGCAGGAACAGGGAATTCGGTGGCTACACCTTC.